This T cell receptor beta chain was sequenced in a study of T cell responses to AZD1222 COVID-19 vaccine. The study, taken as a whole, reports: Following two doses of AZD1222, Spike-specific TCR breadth and depth rose.

This clone was recorded only once. The target antigen is unknown. The CDR3 length is 15 residues. The germline V and J ends were trimmed by 0 bases and 5 bases, with 11 bases remaining between them. From germline, CDR1 is SGDLS and CDR2 YYNGEE. Some clones are missing from TCRdb's copy, which holds only in-frame ones; the method was immunoSEQ multiplex PCR. Of some 89,000 clones listed, approximately 90% are singletons. The sequence derives from an adult in good health. This chain joins TRBV9 and TRBJ1-4; D is undetermined. The source material was peripheral blood, sampled on day 0 of AZD1222 vaccination. The CDR3 here is CASSVGGQLNEKLFF. The CDR3, as DNA: TGTGCCAGCAGCGTAGGTGGCCAGCTGAATGAAAAACTGTTTTTT. The full variable domain, with the rest looked up from reference TRBV9 and TRBJ1-4, is DSGVTQTPKHLITATGQRVTLRCSPRSGDLSVYWYQQSLDQGLQFLIQYYNGEERAKGNILERFSAQQFPDLHSELNLSSLELGDSALYFCASSVGGQLNEKLFFGSGTQLSVL.